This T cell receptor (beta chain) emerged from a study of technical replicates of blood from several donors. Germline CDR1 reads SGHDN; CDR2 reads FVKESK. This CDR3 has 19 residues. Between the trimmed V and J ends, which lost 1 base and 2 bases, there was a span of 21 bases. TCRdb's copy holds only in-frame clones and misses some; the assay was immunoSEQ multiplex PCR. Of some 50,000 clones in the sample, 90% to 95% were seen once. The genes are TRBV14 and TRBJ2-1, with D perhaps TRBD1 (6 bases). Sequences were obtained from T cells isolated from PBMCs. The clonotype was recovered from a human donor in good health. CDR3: CASSQVVGAARYAYNEQFF. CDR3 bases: TGTGCCAGCAGCCAAGTTGTGGGGGCCGCTAGATATGCCTACAATGAGCAGTTCTTC.